This TCR beta chain is from a study of control samples from healthy donors and cancer patients (TCRdb year 2020). From cysteine to phenylalanine, the CDR3 is 12 amino acids long. Solely the CDR3 DNA is kept, with 36 bases framed from the first base. The germline V gene supplies CDR1 ENHRY and CDR2 SYGVKD. Trimming costs V 0 bases and J 8 bases, and their ends lie 5 bases apart. Points on this clone: Its target antigen remains unknown. There are no base qualities to consult, and no much larger clone falls within one base.

Libraries were made using the immunoSEQ multiplex PCR assay. TCRdb's version of the immuneACCESS table is confined to in-frame rearrangements and falls short of the full clone set. An unresolved V gene accounts for under half of the shortfall where checked; the remainder is of unknown origin. The sample includes about 98,000 clones, with roughly four fifths observed a single time. The biggest ten clones account for 2% to 2.5% of the sample. The V gene is TRBV10-3 and the J gene is TRBJ2-1, with no reliable assignment of the D segment. This TCR was sampled from a man in his fifties or sixties in good health. Sequenced material: blood. CDR3 sequence: CAISESHDEQFF. The bases are TGTGCCATCAGTGAGTCCCATGATGAGCAGTTCTTC.